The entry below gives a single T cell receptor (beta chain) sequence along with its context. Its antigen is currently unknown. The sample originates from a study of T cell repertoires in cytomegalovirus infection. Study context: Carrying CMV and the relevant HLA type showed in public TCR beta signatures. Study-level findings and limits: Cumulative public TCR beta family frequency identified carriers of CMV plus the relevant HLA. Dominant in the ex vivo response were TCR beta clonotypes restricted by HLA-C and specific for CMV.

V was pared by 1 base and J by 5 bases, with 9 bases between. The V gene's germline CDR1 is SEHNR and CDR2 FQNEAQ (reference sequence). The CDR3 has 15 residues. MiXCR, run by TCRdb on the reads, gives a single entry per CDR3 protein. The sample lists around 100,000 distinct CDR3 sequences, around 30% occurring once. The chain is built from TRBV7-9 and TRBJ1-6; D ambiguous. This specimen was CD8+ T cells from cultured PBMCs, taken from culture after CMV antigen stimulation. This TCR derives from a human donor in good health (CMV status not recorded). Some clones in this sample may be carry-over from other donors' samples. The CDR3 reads CASSLEGSHNSPLHF. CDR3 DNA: TGTGCCAGCAGCTTAGAAGGGAGCCATAATTCACCCCTCCACTTT.